This T cell receptor (beta chain) was profiled in a study of T cell repertoires in cytomegalovirus infection (dated by TCRdb to the late 2010s). As for the study more broadly: The HLA type of each donor mattered for the analysis, because public TCR beta signatures pointed to carriage of CMV infection along with the matching HLA type.

TCRdb shows the sequencer as Illumina HiSeq 1500. TCRdb ran its own pipeline on the public reads, namely fastp trimming at Q25 and MiXCR clone calling, and kept in-frame beta chains. Records with the same CDR3 protein are collapsed into one entry carrying the most frequent genes and DNA. The sample yields around 280,000 distinct CDR3 sequences; 9.6% were counted once. The ten largest clones capture around 2.6% of the sample. Study-wide conclusions, independent of this receptor: In both this cohort and an independent roughly 400-donor cohort, the cumulative frequency of public TCR beta family members distinguished carriers of CMV infection plus the relevant HLA type. The ex vivo response was dominated by HLA-C-restricted CMV-specific TCR beta clonotypes, which also provided the single most frequent clonotype in two of eight donors.

From cysteine to phenylalanine, the CDR3 is 14 amino acids long. The retained sequence is limited to the CDR3, 42 bases, with the frame set at the first base. Deletion took 11 bases off V and 1 base off J, with a span of 14 bases between the germline ends. The germline V gene (reference sequence) sets CDR1 to MNHNY and CDR2 to SVGAGI. This clonotype was recorded many times. The specificity of this receptor is unknown. Base qualities are not recorded, but no much larger clone differs from it by a single base. The sequence was collected from a human donor in good health (CMV status not recorded). Some clones in this sample may be carry-over from other donors' samples. The V and J genes are TRBV6-6 and TRBJ2-2; a tentative D call is TRBD2 (5 bases match). Sequencing was carried out using PBMCs. The CDR3 amino acid sequence is: CAGRVRGNTGELFF. The nucleotide sequence is given as TGTGCCGGGAGAGTACGGGGGAACACCGGGGAGCTGTTTTTT.